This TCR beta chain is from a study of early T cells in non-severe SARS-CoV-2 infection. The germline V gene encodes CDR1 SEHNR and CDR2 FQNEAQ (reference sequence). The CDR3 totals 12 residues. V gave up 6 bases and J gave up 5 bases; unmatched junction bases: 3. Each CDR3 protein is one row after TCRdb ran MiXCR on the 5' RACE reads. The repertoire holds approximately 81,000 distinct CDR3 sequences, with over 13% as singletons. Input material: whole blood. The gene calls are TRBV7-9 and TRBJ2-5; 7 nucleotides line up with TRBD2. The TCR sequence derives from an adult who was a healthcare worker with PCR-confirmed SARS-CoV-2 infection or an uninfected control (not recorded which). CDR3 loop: CASRGGMETQYF. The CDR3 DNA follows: TGTGCCAGCAGGGGGGGGATGGAGACCCAGTACTTC.